A single sample is the source of the 28 T cell receptor beta chains below, sequenced in a study of tumor-infiltrating lymphocytes in primary liver carcinoma. Blood RNA was derived from unsorted whole blood, and germline DNA was extracted too. Production of TCR beta cDNA used around 0.45 ug total RNA together with a constant-region primer. Construction of TCR beta libraries relied on three successive nested multiplex PCR rounds employing slightly modified ARM-PCR. Amplification in the first two PCR rounds was performed using TRBV1-TRBV30 forward primers and a C-beta reverse primer for around 11 cycles each. TCRdb redid the calling of the multiplex PCR reads with MiXCR, one entry per CDR3 protein. The sample has 150,000 to 200,000 distinct CDR3 sequences; about 55% are singletons. The specimen sequenced was peripheral blood. All receptors derive from a man aged 40-49 years with primary liver carcinoma and hepatitis B virus infection.

The V and J genes are TRBV21-1 and TRBJ2-4; the table's D call TRBD1 went unverified against the DNA. TRBV21-1 is a recognized pseudogene. The CDR3 length is 16 residues. CDR3 nucleotide sequence: TGTGCCAGTCCCGGAAGGACGGTAGAGGCCAAAAACGTTCAGTACTTC. It yields the protein CASPGRTVEAKNVQYF.

The V call is TRBV12-3 or TRBV12-4, the J call TRBJ1-1; a possible D gene is TRBD1 (5 bases). V lost 7 bases to trimming and J lost 0 bases, with 12 bases between them. The CDR3 consists of 14 residues. The CDR3 spells CASILGGVNTEAFF. The CDR3 DNA follows: TGTGCCAGCATTCTGGGAGGGGTGAACACTGAAGCTTTCTTT.

The chain employs TRBV6-5 and TRBJ1-6; TRBD1 aligns across 9 bases. This CDR3 is built from 19 residues. Trimming removed 4 bases from V and 3 bases from J; junction bases left unmatched: 13. The germline gives CDR1 MNHEY, CDR2 SVGAGI. CDR3 in amino acids: CASSSLRGGQGLYNSPLHF. CDR3 in DNA: TGTGCCAGCAGTTCCCTCCGCGGAGGACAGGGGCTCTATAATTCACCCCTCCACTTT.

V and J are TRBV6-5 and TRBJ1-6; D gene uncertain. CDR1 MNHEY and CDR2 SVGAGI come from the germline V gene. Trimming removed 11 bases from V and 6 bases from J, with 14 bases in between. The CDR3 loop spans 13 amino acids. CDR3 amino acids: CAVSDVPNSPLHF. The CDR3 DNA reads as TGTGCCGTCAGTGACGTGCCTAATTCACCCCTCCACTTT.

This clonotype was seen a few times. A much bigger clone sits one base away, suggesting this may be a read error. This chain connects TRBV6-1 to TRBJ1-5, with D unresolved. Trimming removed 5 bases at V and 12 bases at J, with 14 bases between. The V gene's germline CDR1 is MNHNS and CDR2 SASEGT. The CDR3 has 12 amino acids. The CDR3 region is CASSRPLWLQHF. The CDR3 bases are TGTGCCAGCAGTCGCCCCCTTTGGCTCCAGCATTTT.

This clonotype has ten or more counts. The chain couples TRBV11-1 to TRBJ1-1; 9 nucleotides line up with TRBD1. CDR3 length: 17 amino acids. CDR1 and CDR2 (germline): SGHAT, FQDESV (reference sequence). The V segment lost 4 bases and the J segment 4 bases; nucleotides outside the gene matches: 13. CDR3 bases: TGTGCCAGCAGCTCGCCGGGACAGGGACTGCTGGGCACTGAAGCTTTCTTT. Protein product: CASSSPGQGLLGTEAFF.

This clonotype has more than one count but fewer than ten. Given a much more abundant clone one base away, this may be a read error. The chain joins TRBV11-2 to TRBJ2-7; D uncertain. The CDR3 contains 13 residues. Germline CDR1 and CDR2: SGHAT and FQNNGV. CDR3 in DNA: TGTACCAGCAGCTTGTTGCCCGCCTACGAGCAGTACTTC. It yields the protein CTSSLLPAYEQYF.

V usage is TRBV6-1 and J usage is TRBJ1-1; TRBD1 matches 7 bases. CDR1 MNHNS and CDR2 SASEGT come from the germline V gene. Trimming at V came to 8 bases and at J to 2 bases, leaving 5 bases not matched to a gene. The CDR3 is 13 residues long. The CDR3 loop reads CASLGQINTEAFF. Written as DNA, the CDR3 is TGTGCCAGCCTGGGACAGATCAACACTGAAGCTTTCTTT.

With regard to this clonotype: Relative to the germline gene, one junction end is altered; a read error may explain this. J is TRBJ2-3 and V is TRBV6-1; no clear D. Germline CDR1 MNHNS, CDR2 SASEGT. The CDR3 contains 14 residues. CDR3 sequence reads: CASSGIPGTDTQYF. In DNA form, the CDR3 reads TGCGCCAGCAGTGGTATACCGGGCACAGATACGCAGTATTTT.

This clonotype was recorded a few times. This sequence joins TRBV10-3 and TRBJ2-1; weak D call: TRBD1 (5 bases). Trimming removed 0 bases at V and 3 bases at J, with 15 bases between. The CDR3 loop spans 17 amino acids. Germline V CDR1 and CDR2: ENHRY, SYGVKD. CDR3 amino acids: CAISESGRKGVYNEQFF. DNA for the CDR3: TGTGCCATCAGTGAGTCGGGCCGGAAAGGGGTCTACAATGAGCAGTTCTTC.

This clonotype has a handful of counts. The chain carries TRBV6-5 and TRBJ2-5; tentatively, D is TRBD1 (7 bases). This CDR3 comprises 17 residues. V was clipped by 5 bases and J by 3 bases, with 22 bases between them. Germline V gene sequence: CDR1 MNHEY, CDR2 SVGAGI. For the CDR3, the DNA is TGTGCCAGCAGTACCCATCCCAGGGGGGAGATTAAAGAGACCCAGTACTTC. Its protein is CASSTHPRGEIKETQYF.

The chain carries TRBV11-2 and TRBJ2-7; D unresolved. With 7 bases removed from V and 2 bases from J, the gap between germline ends came to 18 bases. This CDR3 comprises 15 residues. Per germline, CDR1 SGHAT and CDR2 FQNNGV. The CDR3 here is CASTRVVITTYEQYF. The CDR3, as DNA: TGTGCCAGCACCCGGGTGGTAATAACTACCTACGAGCAGTACTTC.

This clonotype was seen more than once but under ten times. The chain recombines TRBV10-3 with TRBJ2-5; TRBD2 might be the D (5 bases). The CDR3 has 15 residues. Trimming took 4 bases from V and 1 from J, leaving 13 bases between them. Germline values: CDR1 ENHRY, CDR2 SYGVKD. The CDR3 coding sequence is TGTGCCATCAGTGCGGGAATAGCCCTCCAAGAGACCCAGTACTTC. As protein: CAISAGIALQETQYF.

This clonotype occurred a few times. This chain links TRBV7-8 with TRBJ1-3; D unresolved. The CDR3 is made up of 13 amino acids. Deletions cut 0 bases from V and 4 bases from J, with 4 bases between. CDR1 and CDR2 from the germline V gene are SGHVS and FQNEAQ. Here the CDR3 DNA reads TGTGCCAGCAGCTTAGCAGGAGGAAACACCATATATTTT. Protein product: CASSLAGGNTIYF. The full variable domain, with the rest looked up from reference TRBV7-8 and TRBJ1-3, is GAGVSQSPRYKVAKRGQDVALRCDPISGHVSLFWYQQALGQGPEFLTYFQNEAQLDKSGLPSDRFFAERPEGSVSTLKIQRTQQEDSAVYLCASSLAGGNTIYFGEGSWLTVV.

Remarks on this clonotype: Compared with germline, one end of the junction differs, possibly owing to a read error. V and J are TRBV11-2 and TRBJ2-7, with 8 positions matching TRBD2. Germline CDR1 is SGHAT and CDR2 is FQNNGV. The CDR3 is 15 residues long. The CDR3 nucleotides are TGTGCCAGCAGCCTGCTAGCGGGTTACGCCTACGAGCGGTACTTC. This translates into CASSLLAGYAYERYF. Based on the CDR3 plus reference TRBV11-2 and TRBJ2-7, the full variable domain is EAGVAQSPRYKIIEKRQSVAFWCNPISGHATLYWYQQILGQGPKLLIQFQNNGVVDDSQLPKDRFSAERLKGVDSTLKIQPAKLEDSAVYLCASSLLAGYAYERYFGPGTRLTVT.

This clonotype was seen a handful of times. The V and J genes are TRBV5-5 and TRBJ1-5; no definite D call. The CDR3 extends over 14 amino acids. V was pared by 4 bases and J by 3 bases, with 11 bases between. Looked up from germline, CDR1 is SGHKS and CDR2 is YYEKEE (reference sequence). In DNA form, the CDR3 reads TGTGCCAGCAGCCCAACAGTCTCCAATCAGCCCCAGCATTTT. This gives the protein CASSPTVSNQPQHF. Variable domain in full (rest from reference TRBV5-5 and TRBJ1-5): DAGVTQSPTHLIKTRGQQVTLRCSPISGHKSVSWYQQVLGQGPQFIFQYYEKEERGRGNFPDRFSARQFPNYSSELNVNALLLGDSALYLCASSPTVSNQPQHFGDGTRLSIL.

The chain carries TRBV10-2 and TRBJ1-1; TRBD1 matches at 10 bases. The CDR3 covers 15 residues. V lost 6 bases and J lost 5; bases outside the gene matches: 9. CDR1 and CDR2 from the germline V gene are WSHSY and SAAADI. The CDR3 reads CASRGGQGSGTEAFF. CDR3 DNA sequence: TGCGCCAGCAGAGGGGGACAGGGGTCTGGGACTGAAGCTTTCTTT.

There are a few counts of this clonotype. The chain is built from TRBV6-5 and TRBJ2-7; 10 positions agree with TRBD2. Germline V lookup: CDR1 MNHEY, CDR2 SVGAGI. This CDR3 contains 18 residues. V gave up 2 bases and J gave up 3 bases; unmatched junction bases: 13. The CDR3 loop reads CASSYRVPGLASYYEQYF. In nucleotides, the CDR3 is TGTGCCAGCAGTTACAGGGTTCCGGGACTAGCGTCCTACTACGAGCAGTACTTC.

This clonotype was detected a few times. This chain joins TRBV10-2 and TRBJ1-3, with D perhaps matching TRBD1 (5 bases). Deletions cut 3 bases from V and 8 bases from J, with 8 bases between. CDR3 length: 12 amino acids. CDR1 and CDR2 (germline): WSHSY, SAAADI. The CDR3 protein is CASSEQEDTIYF. The CDR3 nucleotides read TGCGCCAGCAGTGAACAGGAAGACACCATATATTTT.

To note about this clonotype: At one end the junction does not follow the germline gene, possibly because of a read error. V usage is TRBV12-3 or TRBV12-4 and J usage is TRBJ2-1, with a weak D call TRBD2 (6 bases). The CDR3 contains 16 residues. The CDR3: CASSSLSGGNYDEQFF. CDR3 coding DNA: TGTGCCAGCAGTTCCCTAAGCGGCGGGAACTACGATGAGCAGTTCTTC.

This chain joins TRBV4-2 and TRBJ2-1; D might be TRBD2 (7 bases). The CDR3 runs to 15 residues. V lost 2 bases to trimming and J lost 8 bases, with 16 bases between them. Germline CDR1 reads LGHNA; CDR2 reads YNFKEQ. CDR3 bases: TGTGCCAGCAGCCAACGAGGGGGGGTGAACGATGAGCAGTTCTTC. Its translation is CASSQRGGVNDEQFF.

This clonotype was picked up a small number of times. V gene TRBV30 combines with J gene TRBJ1-6; possible D gene TRBD1, 5 bases. V was clipped by 0 bases and J by 7 bases, with 13 bases between them. CDR1 GTSNPN and CDR2 SVGIG come from the germline V gene (reference sequence). This CDR3 is 15 amino acids long. CDR3 DNA: TGTGCCTGGAGTGTAGGGGCAGGGTCGAATTCACCCCTCCACTTT. This encodes CAWSVGAGSNSPLHF.

Comments on this clonotype: This may stem from a read error, because a much larger clone lies one nucleotide away. The V and J genes are TRBV11-2 and TRBJ2-5; 10 bases map to TRBD2. The CDR3 totals 17 residues. Germline lookup yields CDR1 SGHAT and CDR2 FQNNGV. V was pared by 1 base and J by 6 bases, with 11 bases of the junction left unmatched. The CDR3 bases are TGTGCCAGCAGCTTAGGCAGGACTAGCGGACTAGTAAAGACCCAGTACTTC. Amino acids: CASSLGRTSGLVKTQYF.

In the case of this clonotype: The junction and the germline gene differ at one end; a read error may be behind it. This chain connects TRBV29-1 to TRBJ1-2; D gene uncertain. CDR3 length: 13 residues. Germline V gene lookup returns CDR1 SQVTM and CDR2 ANQGSEA. The CDR3 nucleotides are TGCAGTGTTGCCGTGAAGGCAGGAGAAGGCTACACCTTC. Protein: CSVAVKAGEGYTF. The whole variable domain, filled in from reference TRBV29-1 and TRBJ1-2, reads SAVISQKPSRDICQRGTSLTIQCQVDSQVTMMFWYRQQPGQSLTLIATANQGSEATYESGFVIDKFPISRPNLTFSTLTVSNMSPEDSSIYLCSVAVKAGEGYTFGSGTRLTVV.

The sample holds a few counts of this clonotype. The V call is TRBV5-8, the J call TRBJ2-7; maybe TRBD1 (6 bases). Trimming left V 4 bases short and J 3 bases short, with 11 bases between. CDR3 size: 13 residues. The V gene's germline CDR1 is SGHTS and CDR2 YDEGEE. CDR3 residues: CASSIRQDYEQYF. The CDR3, as DNA: TGTGCCAGCAGCATAAGACAGGACTACGAGCAGTACTTC.

V is TRBV13 and J is TRBJ2-1, with TRBD2 as a possible D gene (7 bases). V was pared by 5 bases and J by 8 bases, with 16 bases between. Per the germline V gene, CDR1 is PRHDT and CDR2 is FYEKMQ (reference sequence). This CDR3 spans 14 amino acids. The CDR3 DNA follows: TGTGCCAGCAGCGGGGGAGGGGGGGCGGATGAGCAGTTCTTC. Its protein is CASSGGGGADEQFF.

The CDR3 DNA sequence: TGTGCCAGCAGCTTAACCGACGGAGTCTACAATGAGCAGTTCTTC. This sequence encodes CASSLTDGVYNEQFF. The V gene is TRBV11-2, the J gene TRBJ2-1; D remains ambiguous. Between the trimmed V and J ends, which lost 2 bases and 3 bases, there was a span of 11 bases. Germline loops: CDR1 SGHAT, CDR2 FQNNGV. The CDR3 sequence is 15 residues long.

This clonotype appeared many times. The CDR3 loop is CASSNWKAKNIQYF. DNA of the CDR3: TGTGCCAGCAGCAACTGGAAAGCCAAAAACATTCAGTACTTC. This chain uses TRBV11-2 with TRBJ2-4; D ambiguous. V lost 5 bases, J lost 0 bases, and 8 bases lay in between. This CDR3 has 14 residues. Germline values: CDR1 SGHAT, CDR2 FQNNGV.